The T cell receptor beta chain under discussion was sequenced for a study of OX40 agonist ivuxolimab in advanced cancers. The wider study: Hepatocellular carcinoma, melanoma, renal cell or head and neck cancer occurred in dose-escalation patients. A history of anti-PD-1, anti-PD-L1 or anti-CTLA-4 therapy was acceptable, and over 35% had some.

In germline, CDR1 is MNHNY, CDR2 SVGAGI (reference sequence). Germline trimming cut 0 bases from V and 4 bases from J; bases unmatched to any gene: 1. This CDR3 spans 16 amino acids. Method: immunoSEQ multiplex PCR; TCRdb's copy keeps in-frame clones and lacks some. The sample includes tens of thousands of clones, roughly 90% of them seen just once. The chain combines TRBV6-6 with TRBJ2-1; 12 bases align to TRBD1. This material consisted of CD4+ or CD8+ T cells sorted from blood, taken in a trial of the OX40 agonist ivuxolimab. The TCR originated in an adult with an advanced solid tumor such as melanoma, head and neck, liver or kidney cancer. The CDR3, as DNA: TGTGCCAGCAGTTACTCGGGACAGGGGGCTTACAATGAGCAGTTCTTC. Translated, it gives CASSYSGQGAYNEQFF.